The 30 T cell receptor beta chains presented below share a single source sample, sequenced in a study of T cells in localized non-small cell lung cancer. Libraries were prepared by immunoSEQ multiplex PCR; TCRdb keeps only in-frame clonotypes and omits some of them. Here the sample spans over 20,000 clones, approximately 86% being singletons. The specimen was peripheral blood, collected before any cancer treatment. The receptors stem from a male donor aged 60 or over with stage II squamous cell lung carcinoma.

This chain links TRBV27 with TRBJ1-1, with 9 bases aligning to TRBD1. The trim removed 4 bases at V and 3 bases at J, leaving 9 bases unmatched. The CDR3 is 16 amino acids. Germline lookup yields CDR1 MNHEY and CDR2 SMNVEV (reference sequence). The CDR3 loop reads CASSSRTGVWHTEAFF. CDR3 DNA: TGTGCCAGCAGTTCCAGGACAGGGGTTTGGCACACTGAAGCTTTCTTT.

The rearrangement joins TRBV11-3 to TRBJ2-1; D gene ambiguous. CDR3 length equals 13 residues. The V end was cut by 2 bases, the J end by 7 bases, with 9 bases between. Germline V gene lookup returns CDR1 SGHNT and CDR2 YENEEA. CDR3 region: CASSLFPGNEQFF. As DNA, the CDR3 is TGTGCCAGCAGCTTATTCCCCGGGAATGAGCAGTTCTTC.

The rearrangement joins TRBV7-8 to TRBJ1-1; D uncertain. The V end lost 1 base, the J end lost 8 bases, and 17 bases lay between the germline ends. CDR1 and CDR2 (germline): SGHVS, FQNEAQ. There are 15 residues in the CDR3. CDR3 DNA: TGTGCCAGCAGCTTAGAGGCCCAAAGGGCCTCGGAAGCTTTCTTT. Its translation: CASSLEAQRASEAFF.

The chain recombines TRBV18 with TRBJ2-5; D ambiguous. V was clipped by 0 bases and J by 1 base, with 6 bases between them. This CDR3 region has 14 residues. Germline V lookup: CDR1 KGHSH, CDR2 LQKENI. The CDR3 nucleotides read TGTGCCAGCTCACCACCCCCGGCCCAAGAGACCCAGTACTTC. Translation: CASSPPPAQETQYF.

This chain connects TRBV18 to TRBJ1-1; TRBD1 aligns across 9 bases. Germline loops: CDR1 KGHSH, CDR2 LQKENI. Trimming at V came to 1 base and at J to 2 bases, leaving 5 bases not matched to a gene. The CDR3 sequence is 16 residues long. Here the CDR3 DNA reads TGTGCCAGCTCACCACTCGTAACAGGGGGCAACACTGAAGCTTTCTTT. Translating it yields CASSPLVTGGNTEAFF.

The sample holds a few counts of this clone. The V call is TRBV5-6, the J call TRBJ1-5; D call uncertain. Germline CDR1 is SGHDT and CDR2 is YYEEEE. The CDR3 has 13 amino acids. V was shortened by 2 bases and J by 4 bases, with 7 bases between the two germline ends. CDR3 in amino acids: CASSFGWNQPQHF. CDR3 nucleotide sequence: TGTGCCAGCAGCTTCGGGTGGAATCAGCCCCAGCATTTT.

The chain recombines TRBV5-4 with TRBJ2-6, with D tentatively TRBD1 or TRBD2 (5 bases each). The CDR3 length is 14 residues. The V end was cut by 6 bases, the J end by 2 bases, with 9 bases between. In germline, CDR1 is SGHNT, CDR2 YYREEE (reference sequence). CDR3 amino acids: CASTGTTGANVLTF. CDR3 DNA sequence: TGTGCCAGCACAGGGACCACTGGGGCCAACGTCCTGACTTTC. Full variable domain (remainder filled in from reference TRBV5-4 and TRBJ2-6): ETGVTQSPTHLIKTRGQQVTLRCSSQSGHNTVSWYQQALGQGPQFIFQYYREEENGRGNFPPRFSGLQFPNYSSELNVNALELDDSALYLCASTGTTGANVLTFGAGSRLTVL.

V and J are TRBV5-6 and TRBJ1-2; TRBD1 is a possible D gene (5 bases). CDR3 length: 14 amino acids. CDR1 and CDR2 (germline): SGHDT, YYEEEE. Trimming took 5 bases from V and 4 from J, leaving 15 bases between them. As DNA, the CDR3 is TGTGCCAGCAGGATGGGGGTTTCAAGCTATGGCTACACCTTC. Translated: CASRMGVSSYGYTF.

The chain couples TRBV9 to TRBJ2-3; 8 nucleotides align to TRBD2. CDR3 length equals 15 residues. Trimming took 4 bases from V and 3 from J; bases not matched to a gene: 7. Germline V CDR1 and CDR2: SGDLS, YYNGEE. CDR3 amino acids: CASSRGGAGTDTQYF. CDR3 coding DNA: TGTGCCAGCAGCCGGGGGGGCGCAGGGACAGATACGCAGTATTTT.

V is TRBV28 and J is TRBJ1-5; TRBD1 is a possible D gene (5 bases). The V and J ends lost 6 bases and 3 bases respectively, with 15 bases between them. The CDR3 contains 15 residues. From germline, CDR1 is MDHEN and CDR2 SYDVKM. CDR3 DNA: TGTGCCAGCAGGACCGGGACGGTTAACAATCAGCCCCAGCATTTT. Protein product: CASRTGTVNNQPQHF.

In DNA form, the CDR3 reads TGTGCCAGCAGTTGGTCGGACGGCTCCTACGAGCAGTACTTC. It translates to CASSWSDGSYEQYF. The gene calls are TRBV6-5 and TRBJ2-7, with D unresolved. With 4 bases removed from V and 0 bases from J, the gap between germline ends came to 10 bases. CDR1 and CDR2 (germline): MNHEY, SVGAGI. The CDR3 runs 14 residues.

V gene TRBV19 combines with J gene TRBJ2-7; maybe TRBD2 (6 bases). Trimming took off 6 bases at V and 3 bases at J, with 18 bases between the two ends. The CDR3 is 15 amino acids. The V gene's germline CDR1 is LNHDA and CDR2 SQIVND (reference sequence). CDR3 protein: CASSQGLWGLYEQYF. The DNA for the CDR3 is TGTGCCAGTAGCCAGGGTCTGTGGGGACTCTACGAGCAGTACTTC.

The V and J genes are TRBV27 and TRBJ2-5; 16 bases match TRBD2. Per the germline V gene, CDR1 is MNHEY and CDR2 is SMNVEV (reference sequence). The junction had 19 bases not matched to a gene; V was cut back by 2 bases and J by 4 bases. CDR3 length: 22 amino acids. CDR3 loop: CASSLKGRGLAGGRPTGETQYF. Written as DNA, the CDR3 is TGTGCCAGCAGTTTAAAGGGGCGGGGACTAGCGGGAGGGCGTCCGACGGGAGAGACCCAGTACTTC.

The gene calls are TRBV7-6 and TRBJ1-4; 7 bases align to TRBD1. Per germline, CDR1 SGHVS and CDR2 FNYEAQ. V shed 1 base and J 7 bases; nucleotides not matched to a gene: 6. CDR3 length: 15 amino acids. The CDR3 bases are TGTGCCAGCAGCTTAGGTCCAGGGGGAGGTGAAAAACTGTTTTTT. It yields the protein CASSLGPGGGEKLFF.

V and J are TRBV7-9 and TRBJ2-6; 7 nucleotides match TRBD1. The V segment lost 5 bases and the J segment 1 base; nucleotides outside the gene matches: 8. Germline V gene data show CDR1 as SEHNR and CDR2 as FQNEAQ (reference sequence). The CDR3 contains 17 residues. The CDR3 protein is CASSPQQGQSGANVLTF. Here the CDR3 DNA reads TGTGCCAGCAGCCCACAACAGGGGCAGTCTGGGGCCAACGTCCTGACTTTC.

The J gene is TRBJ2-7, the V gene TRBV27; a weak D match, TRBD1 (6 bases). The CDR3 extends over 14 amino acids. The germline CDR1 and CDR2 sequences are MNHEY and SMNVEV (reference sequence). V lost 4 bases, J lost 7 bases, and 17 bases lay in between. The CDR3 DNA reads TGTGCCAGCAGTTGGAACAGGGCTCTGCGGGAGCAGTACTTC. Its protein is CASSWNRALREQYF.

The chain recombines TRBV5-1 with TRBJ1-3; D gene ambiguous. V lost 0 bases to trimming and J lost 4 bases, with 8 bases between them. This CDR3 has 14 residues. In germline, CDR1 is SGHRS, CDR2 YFSETQ. CDR3 amino acids: CASSLAVDGNTIYF. The CDR3 bases are TGCGCCAGCAGCTTGGCAGTGGACGGAAACACCATATATTTT. Drawing the rest from reference TRBV5-1 and TRBJ1-3, the complete variable domain is KAGVTQTPRYLIKTRGQQVTLSCSPISGHRSVSWYQQTPGQGLQFLFEYFSETQRNKGNFPGRFSGRQFSNSRSEMNVSTLELGDSALYLCASSLAVDGNTIYFGEGSWLTVV.

The V and J genes are TRBV11-3 and TRBJ2-7; TRBD2 matches 9 bases. Germline-derived CDR1 and CDR2 are SGHNT and YENEEA. This CDR3 has 15 amino acids. With 0 bases clipped from V and 5 bases from J, the junction kept 5 bases outside the gene matches. As DNA, the CDR3 is TGTGCCAGCAGCTTAGATGGGCTAGCGGGAAACGAGCAGTACTTC. It yields the protein CASSLDGLAGNEQYF.

The chain has TRBV5-4 and TRBJ2-6, with a weak D call TRBD2 (6 bases). CDR3 size: 15 residues. Germline V lookup: CDR1 SGHNT, CDR2 YYREEE (reference sequence). The V gene lost 4 bases and the J gene lost 3 bases, with 11 bases spanning the gap. CDR3 residues: CASSPEEGGANVLTF. DNA for the CDR3: TGTGCCAGCAGCCCAGAGGAGGGTGGGGCCAACGTCCTGACTTTC.

This sequence joins TRBV6-1 and TRBJ1-5; D is uncertain. The CDR3 has 14 amino acids. Germline CDR1 is MNHNS and CDR2 is SASEGT. V dropped 2 bases and J dropped 3 bases, with 8 bases sitting between them. CDR3 DNA sequence: TGTGCCAGCAGTGAACGGCAGGTCAATCAGCCCCAGCATTTT. This encodes CASSERQVNQPQHF.

The chain employs TRBV7-2 and TRBJ2-7, with TRBD1 matching over 9 bases. CDR1 is SGHTA, CDR2 FQGNSA, per germline. The CDR3 totals 14 residues. The V segment lost 5 bases and the J segment 0 bases; nucleotides outside the gene matches: 2. The CDR3, as DNA: TGTGCCAGCAGCCGGGACAGGGTCTCCTACGAGCAGTACTTC. Residues: CASSRDRVSYEQYF.

The chain couples TRBV6-6 to TRBJ1-5; a possible D gene is TRBD1 (6 bases). Per germline, CDR1 MNHNY and CDR2 SVGAGI (reference sequence). This CDR3 contains 15 residues. Trimming removed 8 bases at V and 1 base at J, with 15 bases between. The CDR3 here is CASWQGRLSNQPQHF. The DNA for the CDR3 is TGTGCCAGCTGGCAGGGGAGATTGAGCAATCAGCCCCAGCATTTT.

This clone was counted only a few times. The rearrangement uses TRBV19 and TRBJ2-2; 8 bases are a match to TRBD1. The CDR3 is 15 amino acids. Germline V gene lookup returns CDR1 LNHDA and CDR2 SQIVND (reference sequence). V dropped 3 bases and J dropped 3; count of bases not matched to a gene: 3. CDR3 nucleotides: TGTGCCAGTAGTATGGCAGGGGGCCACACCGGGGAGCTGTTTTTT. Protein: CASSMAGGHTGELFF.

The rearrangement joins TRBV7-2 to TRBJ2-1; 11 bases match TRBD2. J lost 5 bases, V lost 3 bases, and 6 bases had no gene match. CDR1 is SGHTA, CDR2 FQGNSA, per germline. The CDR3 covers 16 residues. The CDR3 nucleotides read TGTGCCAGCAGCTTCGTCCGACTAGCGGGAAACAATGAGCAGTTCTTC. Amino acids: CASSFVRLAGNNEQFF.

In its sample, this clone was seen once. The chain joins TRBV7-8 to TRBJ2-7, with 11 bases aligning to TRBD2. The CDR3 covers 16 residues. The junction had 10 bases not matched to a gene; V was cut back by 3 bases and J by 6 bases. CDR1 SGHVS and CDR2 FQNEAQ come from the germline V gene. CDR3 nucleotides: TGTGCCAGCAGCTTCCGGGCTAGCGGGGGGTTGTCCGAGCAGTACTTC. Its translation: CASSFRASGGLSEQYF.

The chain has TRBV6-1 and TRBJ2-2; D unclear. This CDR3 is built from 14 residues. Germline CDR1 and CDR2: MNHNS and SASEGT. V dropped 3 bases and J dropped 6 bases, with 11 bases sitting between them. The CDR3 DNA follows: TGTGCCAGCAGTGATAGGGCCAACTCCGGGGAGCTGTTTTTT. Amino acids: CASSDRANSGELFF.

The J gene is TRBJ2-7, the V gene TRBV7-9, with D tentatively TRBD1 (6 bases). In germline, CDR1 is SEHNR, CDR2 FQNEAQ (reference sequence). The CDR3 length is 13 residues. Trimming stripped 4 bases from V and 4 bases from J, with 11 bases between. The CDR3 nucleotides read TGTGCCAGCAGCTACTCAGGGGTGTACGAGCAGTACTTC. Translation gives CASSYSGVYEQYF.

The rearrangement joins TRBV6-5 to TRBJ2-7; D is possibly TRBD2 (5 bases). V lost 4 bases and J lost 3, with 16 bases in between. The CDR3 sequence is 15 residues long. CDR1 and CDR2 (germline): MNHEY, SVGAGI. CDR3 nucleotides: TGTGCCAGCAGTTTGCACCGGACTCGAAACTACGAGCAGTACTTC. Translating it yields CASSLHRTRNYEQYF.

V gene TRBV15 combines with J gene TRBJ2-7; D is uncertain. The CDR3 totals 12 residues. Germline V gene data show CDR1 as LNHNV and CDR2 as YYDKDF (reference sequence). V dropped 5 bases and J dropped 6 bases, with 11 bases sitting between them. Written as DNA, the CDR3 is TGTGCCACCAGCTGGGGTTTAGGCGAGCAGTACTTC. It codes for CATSWGLGEQYF. The complete variable domain, with remaining parts taken from reference TRBV15 and TRBJ2-7, reads DAMVIQNPRYQVTQFGKPVTLSCSQTLNHNVMYWYQQKSSQAPKLLFHYYDKDFNNEADTPDNFQSRRPNTSFCFLDIRSPGLGDTAMYLCATSWGLGEQYFGPGTRLTVT.

The chain is built from TRBV14 and TRBJ1-1; D possibly corresponds to TRBD1 (6 bases). V lost 4 bases and J lost 2, with 14 bases in between. This CDR3 is built from 15 residues. Germline-derived CDR1 and CDR2 are SGHDN and FVKESK. The chain's CDR3 is CASSLTGGQNTEAFF. The CDR3 DNA is TGTGCCAGCAGCCTCACCGGGGGCCAAAACACTGAAGCTTTCTTT.